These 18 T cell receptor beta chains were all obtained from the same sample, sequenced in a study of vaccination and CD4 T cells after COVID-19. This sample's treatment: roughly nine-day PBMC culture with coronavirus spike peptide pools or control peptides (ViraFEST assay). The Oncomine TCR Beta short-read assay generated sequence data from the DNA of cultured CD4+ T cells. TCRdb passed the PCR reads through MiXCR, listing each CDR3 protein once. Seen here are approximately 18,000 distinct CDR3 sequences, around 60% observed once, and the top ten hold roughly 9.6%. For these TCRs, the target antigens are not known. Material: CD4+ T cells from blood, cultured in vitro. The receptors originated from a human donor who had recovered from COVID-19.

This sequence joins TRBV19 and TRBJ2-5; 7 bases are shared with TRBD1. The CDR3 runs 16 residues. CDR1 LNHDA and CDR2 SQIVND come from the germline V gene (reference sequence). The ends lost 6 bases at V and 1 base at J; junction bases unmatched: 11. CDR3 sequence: CASSPPERGPQETQYF. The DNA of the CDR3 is TGTGCCAGTAGCCCTCCGGAGAGGGGGCCCCAAGAGACCCAGTACTTC.

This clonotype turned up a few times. Written as DNA, the CDR3 is TGTGCCACCAGCAGAGGAGTGGGCAGGGAGGTTGTCGGGCCCCAGCATTTT. It is translated as CATSRGVGREVVGPQHF. This chain uses TRBV15 with TRBJ1-5; D is possibly TRBD1 (5 bases). The germline gives CDR1 LNHNV, CDR2 YYDKDF (reference sequence). The V gene lost 1 base and the J gene lost 9 bases, with 22 bases spanning the gap. CDR3 length: 17 amino acids.

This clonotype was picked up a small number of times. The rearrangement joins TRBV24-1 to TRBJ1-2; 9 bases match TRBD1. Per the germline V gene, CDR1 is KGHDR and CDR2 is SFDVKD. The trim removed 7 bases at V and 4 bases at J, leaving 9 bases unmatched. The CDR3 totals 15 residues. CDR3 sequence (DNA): TGTGCCACCAGCGACCTGGGACAGGGAATCTATGGCTACACCTTC. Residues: CATSDLGQGIYGYTF.

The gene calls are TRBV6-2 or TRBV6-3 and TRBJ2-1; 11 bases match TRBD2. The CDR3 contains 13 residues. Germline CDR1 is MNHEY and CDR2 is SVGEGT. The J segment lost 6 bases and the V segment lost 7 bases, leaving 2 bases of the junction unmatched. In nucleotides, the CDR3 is TGTGCCAGCAAGGGGACTAGCGGCAATGAGCAGTTCTTC. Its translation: CASKGTSGNEQFF.

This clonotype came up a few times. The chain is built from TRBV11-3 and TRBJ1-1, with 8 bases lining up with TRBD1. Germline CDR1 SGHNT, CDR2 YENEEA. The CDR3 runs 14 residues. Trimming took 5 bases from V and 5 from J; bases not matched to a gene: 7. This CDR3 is CASSPGQGGTEAFF. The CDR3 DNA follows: TGTGCCAGCAGCCCCGGACAGGGAGGGACTGAAGCTTTCTTT.

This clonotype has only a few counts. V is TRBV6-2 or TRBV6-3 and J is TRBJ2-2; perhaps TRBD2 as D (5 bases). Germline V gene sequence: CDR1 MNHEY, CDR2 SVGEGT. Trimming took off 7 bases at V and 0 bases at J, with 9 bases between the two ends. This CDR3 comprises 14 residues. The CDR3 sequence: CASIRRTNTGELFF. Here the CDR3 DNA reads TGTGCCAGCATCCGGAGGACGAACACCGGGGAGCTGTTTTTT.

CDR3 amino acids: CASSFNRRNEQFF. The CDR3 region has the DNA TGTGCCAGCAGCTTCAACAGGAGGAATGAGCAGTTCTTC. The chain couples TRBV7-2 to TRBJ2-1; D possibly uses TRBD1 or TRBD2 (5 bases each). This CDR3 is 13 amino acids long. Germline V lookup: CDR1 SGHTA, CDR2 FQGNSA. Trimming left V 3 bases short and J 7 bases short, with 10 bases between.

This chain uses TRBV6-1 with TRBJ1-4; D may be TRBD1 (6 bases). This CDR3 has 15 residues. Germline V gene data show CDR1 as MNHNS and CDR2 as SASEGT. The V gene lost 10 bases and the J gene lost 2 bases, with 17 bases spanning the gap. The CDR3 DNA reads TGTGCCACCCTTCTGGGGGCTGAGACTAATGAAAAACTGTTTTTT. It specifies CATLLGAETNEKLFF.

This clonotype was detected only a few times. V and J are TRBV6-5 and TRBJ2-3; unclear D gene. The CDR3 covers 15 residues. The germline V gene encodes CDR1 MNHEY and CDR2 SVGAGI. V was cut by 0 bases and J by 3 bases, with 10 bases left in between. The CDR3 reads CASSYSIGVTDTQYF. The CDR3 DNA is TGTGCCAGCAGTTACTCGATTGGGGTAACAGATACGCAGTATTTT.

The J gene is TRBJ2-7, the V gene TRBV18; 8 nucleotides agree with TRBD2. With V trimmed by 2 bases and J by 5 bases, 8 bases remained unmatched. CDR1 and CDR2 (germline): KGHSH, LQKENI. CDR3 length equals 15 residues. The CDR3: CASSPSAGGLHEQYF. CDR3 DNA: TGTGCCAGCTCACCATCGGCGGGAGGTTTGCACGAGCAGTACTTC.

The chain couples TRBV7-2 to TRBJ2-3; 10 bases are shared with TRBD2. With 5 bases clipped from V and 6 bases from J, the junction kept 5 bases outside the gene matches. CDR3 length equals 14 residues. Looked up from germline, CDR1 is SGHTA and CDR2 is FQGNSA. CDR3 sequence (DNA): TGTGCCAGCAGCCCCGGGACTAGCGCCGATACGCAGTATTTT. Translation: CASSPGTSADTQYF. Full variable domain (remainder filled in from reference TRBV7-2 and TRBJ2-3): GAGVSQSPSNKVTEKGKDVELRCDPISGHTALYWYRQSLGQGLEFLIYFQGNSAPDKSGLPSDRFSAERTGGSVSTLTIQRTQQEDSAVYLCASSPGTSADTQYFGPGTRLTVL.

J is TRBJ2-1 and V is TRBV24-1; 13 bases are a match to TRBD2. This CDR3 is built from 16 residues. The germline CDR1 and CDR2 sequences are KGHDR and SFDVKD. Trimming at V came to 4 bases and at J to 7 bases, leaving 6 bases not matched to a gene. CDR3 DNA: TGTGCCACCAGTGACTCGGGACTAGCGGGGAAGAATGAGCAGTTCTTC. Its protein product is CATSDSGLAGKNEQFF.

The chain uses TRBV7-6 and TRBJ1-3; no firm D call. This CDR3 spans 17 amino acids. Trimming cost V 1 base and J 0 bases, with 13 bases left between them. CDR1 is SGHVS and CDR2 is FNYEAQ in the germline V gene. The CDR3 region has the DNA TGTGCCAGCAGCTTAGAGTATCTGACGGTCTCTGGAAACACCATATATTTT. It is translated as CASSLEYLTVSGNTIYF.

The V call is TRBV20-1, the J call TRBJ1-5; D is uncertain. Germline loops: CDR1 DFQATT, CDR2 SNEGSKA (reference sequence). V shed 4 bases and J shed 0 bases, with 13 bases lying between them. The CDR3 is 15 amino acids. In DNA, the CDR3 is TGCAGTGCTATGGTGCACCAACATAGCAATCAGCCCCAGCATTTT. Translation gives CSAMVHQHSNQPQHF.

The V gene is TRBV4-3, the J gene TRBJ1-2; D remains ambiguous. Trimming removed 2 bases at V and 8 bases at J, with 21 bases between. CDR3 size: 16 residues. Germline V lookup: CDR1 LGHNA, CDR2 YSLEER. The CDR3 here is CASSQHRSTQSYGYTF. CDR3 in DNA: TGCGCCAGCAGCCAACACCGATCCACCCAGAGCTACGGCTACACCTTC.

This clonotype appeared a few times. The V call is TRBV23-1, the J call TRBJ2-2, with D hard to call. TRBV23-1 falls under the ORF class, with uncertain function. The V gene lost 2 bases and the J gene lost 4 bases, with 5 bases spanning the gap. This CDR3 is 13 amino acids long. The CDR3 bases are TGCGCCAGCAGTCAACGACTCACCGGGGAGCTGTTTTTT. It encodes CASSQRLTGELFF.

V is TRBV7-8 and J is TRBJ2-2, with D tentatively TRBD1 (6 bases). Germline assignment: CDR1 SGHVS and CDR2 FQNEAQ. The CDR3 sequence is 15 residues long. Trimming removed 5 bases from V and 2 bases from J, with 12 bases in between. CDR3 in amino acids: CASSQAGVNTGELFF. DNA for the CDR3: TGTGCCAGCAGCCAAGCAGGGGTTAACACCGGGGAGCTGTTTTTT.

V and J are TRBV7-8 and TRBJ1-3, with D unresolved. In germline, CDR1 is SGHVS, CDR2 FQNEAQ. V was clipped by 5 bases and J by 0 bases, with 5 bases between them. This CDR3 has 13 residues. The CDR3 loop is CASSPDSGNTIYF. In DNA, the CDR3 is TGTGCCAGCAGCCCAGACTCTGGAAACACCATATATTTT.